The 17 T cell receptor beta chains below come from one sample, sequenced in a study of PD-L1 blockade in urothelial cancer. Repertoires were generated with immunoSEQ multiplex PCR, while TCRdb's copy carries only in-frame clones and drops some. The sample lists more than 35,000 clones, around 80% seen once, with approximately 3% in the top ten. This material consisted of PBMCs, taken around atezolizumab (anti-PD-L1) treatment. The origin of the receptors is a man aged 70 or older with urothelial cancer.

A remark on this clone: This same CDR3 is encoded by further DNA sequences in the sample. The chain recombines TRBV7-3 with TRBJ2-5, with TRBD2 matching over 12 bases. V lost 5 bases and J lost 4; bases outside the gene matches: 2. In germline, CDR1 is SGHTA, CDR2 FQGTGA. The CDR3 is 14 residues long. The CDR3 DNA sequence: TGTGCCAGCAGCCTAGCGGGGGGGGGAGAGACCCAGTACTTC. Translation gives CASSLAGGGETQYF.

This clone was seen once. The rearrangement joins TRBV18 to TRBJ1-1, with 8 bases identical to TRBD1. The germline CDR1 and CDR2 sequences are KGHSH and LQKENI. The junction had 2 bases not matched to a gene; V was cut back by 1 base and J by 1 base. This CDR3 comprises 15 residues. This CDR3 is CASSPLGQANTEAFF. Here the CDR3 DNA reads TGTGCCAGCTCACCACTGGGACAGGCGAACACTGAAGCTTTCTTT. The full variable domain, with the rest looked up from reference TRBV18 and TRBJ1-1, is NAGVMQNPRHLVRRRGQEARLRCSPMKGHSHVYWYRQLPEEGLKFMVYLQKENIIDESGMPKERFSAEFPKEGPSILRIQQVVRGDSAAYFCASSPLGQANTEAFFGQGTRLTVV.

This chain links TRBV6-6 with TRBJ2-5, with TRBD1 as a possible D gene (5 bases). The length of the CDR3 is 15 residues. Germline loops: CDR1 MNHNY, CDR2 SVGAGI (reference sequence). The V end was cut by 0 bases, the J end by 3 bases, with 11 bases between. The CDR3 region has the DNA TGTGCCAGCAGTTACTCGACGGCCAGGGAAGAGACCCAGTACTTC. Amino acid sequence: CASSYSTAREETQYF.

The count of this clone is one. The V gene is TRBV11-2, the J gene TRBJ2-5, with 9 bases identical to TRBD1. After removal of 5 bases from V and 5 bases from J, the junction contained 9 bases not matched to a gene. CDR1 is SGHAT, CDR2 FQNNGV, per germline. The CDR3 has 15 residues. The CDR3 DNA reads as TGTGCCAGCAGCCCCGGGGACAGGGAGGGGGAGACCCAGTACTTC. Translating it yields CASSPGDREGETQYF.

The chain uses TRBV15 and TRBJ2-1; D remains ambiguous. The CDR3 totals 13 residues. Germline assignment: CDR1 LNHNV and CDR2 YYDKDF (reference sequence). The V and J ends lost 0 bases and 10 bases respectively, with 10 bases between them. The CDR3 spells CATSRDYRREQFF. DNA for the CDR3: TGTGCCACCAGCAGAGATTATAGGAGAGAGCAGTTCTTC. Full variable domain (outside the CDR3, taken from reference TRBV15 and TRBJ2-1): DAMVIQNPRYQVTQFGKPVTLSCSQTLNHNVMYWYQQKSSQAPKLLFHYYDKDFNNEADTPDNFQSRRPNTSFCFLDIRSPGLGDTAMYLCATSRDYRREQFFGPGTRLTVL.

This rearrangement joins TRBV15 to TRBJ2-1; unclear D gene. V lost 0 bases, J lost 9 bases, and 6 bases lay in between. Germline CDR1 LNHNV, CDR2 YYDKDF (reference sequence). This CDR3 has 12 amino acids. CDR3 in DNA: TGTGCCACCAGCAGAGATAGATTTGAGCAGTTCTTC. Translation: CATSRDRFEQFF.

J is TRBJ2-1 and V is TRBV10-3; D possibly corresponds to TRBD1 (6 bases). The V end lost 4 bases, the J end lost 7 bases, and 14 bases lay between the germline ends. In germline, CDR1 is ENHRY, CDR2 SYGVKD. The CDR3 consists of 14 residues. DNA for the CDR3: TGTGCCATCAGTGCGGGCTTGCAGGGGAATGAGCAGTTCTTC. Translated: CAISAGLQGNEQFF.

V gene TRBV11-3 combines with J gene TRBJ2-1; TRBD1 matches at 9 bases. In germline, CDR1 is SGHNT, CDR2 YENEEA. Losses at the gene ends were 1 base for V and 2 bases for J; bases not matched to a gene: 3. The CDR3 sequence is 16 residues long. CDR3 amino acids: CASSLARTGAYNEQFF. As DNA, the CDR3 is TGTGCCAGCAGCTTAGCCCGGACAGGGGCCTACAATGAGCAGTTCTTC.

The J gene is TRBJ2-2, the V gene TRBV30, with a tentative D call TRBD1 (6 bases). Trimming removed 1 base at V and 3 bases at J, with 9 bases between. Germline lookup yields CDR1 GTSNPN and CDR2 SVGIG (reference sequence). There are 14 residues in the CDR3. In DNA form, the CDR3 reads TGTGCCTGGAGTGAGACAGGATACACCGGGGAGCTGTTTTTT. Translation: CAWSETGYTGELFF.

V is TRBV28 and J is TRBJ2-7, with D perhaps TRBD1 (6 bases). This CDR3 comprises 14 residues. Trimming cost V 3 bases and J 3 bases, with 12 bases left between them. The germline CDR1 and CDR2 sequences are MDHEN and SYDVKM. The CDR3 spells CASSLFRQDYEQYF. In DNA form, the CDR3 reads TGTGCCAGCAGTTTGTTCCGACAGGACTACGAGCAGTACTTC.

This rearrangement joins TRBV13 to TRBJ2-5; perhaps TRBD2 as D (6 bases). This CDR3 spans 15 amino acids. Germline CDR1 reads PRHDT; CDR2 reads FYEKMQ (reference sequence). V dropped 0 bases and J dropped 4 bases, with 12 bases sitting between them. CDR3 in DNA: TGTGCCAGCAGCTTAGGCGGGGGAAACGGAGAGACCCAGTACTTC. Translating it yields CASSLGGGNGETQYF.

This chain connects TRBV30 to TRBJ1-2; no definite D call. Deletions cut 0 bases from V and 4 bases from J, with 9 bases between. CDR3 length: 13 amino acids. Looked up from germline, CDR1 is GTSNPN and CDR2 is SVGIG (reference sequence). Written as DNA, the CDR3 is TGTGCCTGGAGTGTACCGGCGGGCTATGGCTACACCTTC. Its translation is CAWSVPAGYGYTF.

The genes are TRBV7-2 and TRBJ1-2; D is perhaps TRBD1 (5 bases). Between the trimmed V and J ends, which lost 2 bases and 4 bases, there was a span of 17 bases. This CDR3 is 16 amino acids long. From germline, CDR1 is SGHTA and CDR2 FQGNSA. The CDR3, as DNA: TGTGCCAGCAGCTTAAGTTCCAGGGCCCCCACCTATGGCTACACCTTC. It yields the protein CASSLSSRAPTYGYTF.

J is TRBJ2-7 and V is TRBV7-2, with 14 positions matching TRBD2. Germline-derived CDR1 and CDR2 are SGHTA and FQGNSA. V lost 1 base and J lost 0; bases outside the gene matches: 8. This CDR3 contains 19 residues. The CDR3 DNA reads as TGTGCCAGCAGCTTAGTAGCGACTAGCGGGAGGGGAGCCTCCTACGAGCAGTACTTC. This sequence encodes CASSLVATSGRGASYEQYF.

The gene calls are TRBV29-1 and TRBJ1-1; TRBD1 might be the D (5 bases). The CDR3 spans 14 residues. Trimming left V 2 bases short and J 5 bases short, with 15 bases between. CDR1 is SQVTM, CDR2 ANQGSEA, per germline. In nucleotides, the CDR3 is TGCAGCGTTGAAAGTGGGTCAGGGTGGACTGAAGCTTTCTTT. Translation gives CSVESGSGWTEAFF.

The table lists this clone with a few counts. The rearrangement uses TRBV5-5 and TRBJ1-4; maybe TRBD1 (5 bases). The V and J ends lost 5 bases and 5 bases respectively, with 13 bases between them. Germline V lookup: CDR1 SGHKS, CDR2 YYEKEE (reference sequence). This CDR3 is 14 amino acids long. CDR3 coding DNA: TGTGCCAGCAGTTCAAACAGGATGAATGAAAAACTGTTTTTT. Translation: CASSSNRMNEKLFF. Full variable domain (outside the CDR3, taken from reference TRBV5-5 and TRBJ1-4): DAGVTQSPTHLIKTRGQQVTLRCSPISGHKSVSWYQQVLGQGPQFIFQYYEKEERGRGNFPDRFSARQFPNYSSELNVNALLLGDSALYLCASSSNRMNEKLFFGSGTQLSVL.

The chain has TRBV9 and TRBJ2-1, with TRBD2 matching 10 bases. Germline V gives CDR1 SGDLS, CDR2 YYNGEE. The V and J ends lost 0 bases and 8 bases, in that order; junction bases with no gene match: 8. This CDR3 spans 16 amino acids. The CDR3 nucleotides are TGTGCCAGCAGCGTAGCTGCTAGCGGGAGTAGGGATGAGCAGTTCTTC. Translating it yields CASSVAASGSRDEQFF.